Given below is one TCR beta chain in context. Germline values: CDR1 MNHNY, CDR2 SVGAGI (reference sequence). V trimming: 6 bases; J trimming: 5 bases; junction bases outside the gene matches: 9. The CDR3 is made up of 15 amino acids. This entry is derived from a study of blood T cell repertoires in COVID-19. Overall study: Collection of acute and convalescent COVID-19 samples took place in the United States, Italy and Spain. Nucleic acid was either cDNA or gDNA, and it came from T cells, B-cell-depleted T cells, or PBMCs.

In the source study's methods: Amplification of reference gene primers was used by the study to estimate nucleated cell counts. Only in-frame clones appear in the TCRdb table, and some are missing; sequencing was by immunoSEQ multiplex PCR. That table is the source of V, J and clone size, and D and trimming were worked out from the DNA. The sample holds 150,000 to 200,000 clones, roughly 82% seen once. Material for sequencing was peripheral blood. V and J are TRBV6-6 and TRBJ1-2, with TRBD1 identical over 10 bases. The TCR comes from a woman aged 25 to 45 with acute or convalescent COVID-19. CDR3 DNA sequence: TGTGCCAGCAGGCCTCCGACAGGGGGCAATTATGGCTACACCTTC. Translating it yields CASRPPTGGNYGYTF.